Sequencing of this T cell receptor beta chain was carried out in a study of OX40 agonist ivuxolimab in advanced cancers. Study-level information: Participants could have had prior anti-PD-1, anti-PD-L1 or anti-CTLA-4 therapy, and about 37% had some.

Whole-study findings and limits: The specificity for antigen of the expanded peripheral T cells was not determined. The study observed clonal expansion of CD4+ and CD8+ blood T cells by week 6 at 0.1 to 3.0 mg/kg.

To note about this clone: What it binds is not known.

Germline V CDR1 and CDR2: MNHEY, SVGAGI. The CDR3 covers 14 residues. Losses at the gene ends were 1 base for V and 5 bases for J; bases not matched to a gene: 5. Repertoires were generated with immunoSEQ multiplex PCR, while TCRdb's copy carries only in-frame clones and drops some. The repertoire holds about 45,000 clones, with around 90% as singletons. The rearrangement uses TRBV6-5 and TRBJ2-7, with 7 bases aligning to TRBD1. The source material was CD4+ or CD8+ T cells sorted from blood, sampled in a trial of the OX40 agonist ivuxolimab. The receptor comes from an adult with an advanced solid tumor such as melanoma, head and neck, liver or kidney cancer. CDR3 DNA sequence: TGTGCCAGCAGTTACTATCGACAGGGAGACGAGCAGTACTTC. This encodes CASSYYRQGDEQYF.